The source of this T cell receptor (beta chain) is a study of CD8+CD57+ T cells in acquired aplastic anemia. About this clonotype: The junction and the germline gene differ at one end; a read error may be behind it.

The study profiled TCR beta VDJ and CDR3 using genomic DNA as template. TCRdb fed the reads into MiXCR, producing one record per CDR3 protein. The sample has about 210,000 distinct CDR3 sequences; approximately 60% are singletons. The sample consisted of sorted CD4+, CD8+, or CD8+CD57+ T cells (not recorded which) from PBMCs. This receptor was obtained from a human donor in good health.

In nucleotides, the CDR3 is TGTGCCAGCAGCCTCAGACTAGCGGGGACCGGGGAGCTGTTTTTT. Protein sequence: CASSLRLAGTGELFF. This sequence joins TRBV10-2 and TRBJ2-2; 11 positions match TRBD2. This CDR3 contains 15 residues. Germline CDR1 is WSHSY and CDR2 is SAAADI.